A selection of T cell receptor beta chains follows, all from one sample in a study of blood T cell repertoires in COVID-19. Sequencing used immunoSEQ multiplex PCR; TCRdb keeps in-frame clones, though not all of them. The sample consists of more than 150,000 clones, about 80% of them appearing once. Sequences were obtained from peripheral blood. The receptors were gathered from a man in his 60s with acute or convalescent COVID-19. Both conserved end residues are part of each CDR3. Each record gives: clone size, V gene, D gene, J gene, CDR3 DNA, CDR3 protein. A D gene is named only where the DNA matches it firmly. Some rows have no size entry. The others give once, few or many, or a class for an expanded clone.

NA	TRBV13	NA	TRBJ2-3	TGTGCCAGCAGCCGCCGGGCAGGGGCGAATACGCAGTATTTT	CASSRRAGANTQYF
NA	TRBV5-1	TRBD1	TRBJ1-2	TGCGCCAGCAGCGGTTCCGGGACAGGGAACTATGGCTACACCTTC	CASSGSGTGNYGYTF
NA	TRBV19	TRBD1	TRBJ2-7	TGTGCCAGTAGTATGGAGACAGGGGCGCAGTACTTC	CASSMETGAQYF
NA	TRBV5-4	TRBD1	TRBJ1-1	TGTGCCAGCAGACAGGACAGGGAGGTGATCACTGAAGCTTTCTTT	CASRQDREVITEAFF
NA	TRBV5-1	NA	TRBJ2-1	TGCGCCAGCAGCTTGTTGTCTAGCGTCAATGAGCAGTTCTTC	CASSLLSSVNEQFF
few	TRBV7-8	NA	TRBJ2-2	TGTGCCAGCAGCCCTACCCCAGCTAGCCTCCGAGGCACCGGGGAGCTGTTTTTT	CASSPTPASLRGTGELFF
NA	TRBV7-3	NA	TRBJ2-1	TGTGCCAGCAGCTTAATGGCCGACGGGCCGGGGGAGCAGTTCTTC	CASSLMADGPGEQFF
NA	TRBV9	TRBD2	TRBJ2-1	TGTGCCAGCAGCGTTAGCGGGGCCAACAATGAGCAGTTCTTC	CASSVSGANNEQFF
NA	TRBV7-2	TRBD1	TRBJ1-3	TGTGCCAGCAGCCCGACAGGGCTCTCTGGAAACACCATATATTTT	CASSPTGLSGNTIYF
NA	TRBV11-2	NA	TRBJ1-5	TGTGCCAGCAGCCCAGGGATCGATCGGCCCCAGCATTTT	CASSPGIDRPQHF
few	TRBV30	TRBD1	TRBJ1-3	TGTGCCTGGAGTGTCCAACAGGGGGTTATTGGAAACACCATATATTTT	CAWSVQQGVIGNTIYF
NA	TRBV7-2	TRBD2	TRBJ2-1	TGTGCCAGCAGCTTAGTTGGCGGGAGGGTCAGCTCCTACAATGAGCAGTTCTTC	CASSLVGGRVSSYNEQFF
NA	TRBV7-3	NA	TRBJ2-6	TGTGCCAGCAGCGCCCTTGGGACACCCAACTCTGGGGCCAACGTCCTGACTTTC	CASSALGTPNSGANVLTF
NA	TRBV7-9	NA	TRBJ2-3	TGTGCCAGCAGTTCAGGGATGGGCACAGATACGCAGTATTTT	CASSSGMGTDTQYF
NA	TRBV20-1	NA	TRBJ1-2	TGCAGTGCTAGTCCGGGGGGCGTCGACTATGGCTACACCTTC	CSASPGGVDYGYTF
NA	TRBV5-5	NA	TRBJ2-5	TGTGCCAGCAGCTTGCTCCTCCTCGAATCCGGTGGGACCCAGTACTTC	CASSLLLLESGGTQYF
NA	TRBV11-2	NA	TRBJ2-7	TGTGCCAGCACCCAAGGGGGCGGCGGGATCGTCCACGAGCAGTACTTC	CASTQGGGGIVHEQYF
NA	TRBV7-7	TRBD2	TRBJ2-5	TGTGCTAGCAGCTTGGAAGCGGGAGGGATCGAGACCCAGTACTTC	CASSLEAGGIETQYF
NA	TRBV6-2/TRBV6-3	TRBD2	TRBJ2-3	TGTGCCAGCAGTTCCCGGGGGGAGGCAGATACGCAGTATTTT	CASSSRGEADTQYF
NA	TRBV5-6	NA	TRBJ1-1	TGTGCCAGCAGCTCGACAGTGAACACTGAAGCTTTCTTT	CASSSTVNTEAFF
NA	TRBV9	NA	TRBJ2-1	TGTGCCAGCAGCGTAGCAGCGCCCCCCTACAATGAGCAGTTCTTC	CASSVAAPPYNEQFF
NA	TRBV2	NA	TRBJ2-1	TGTGCCAGCAATGGGGGCGCATGGAATGAGCAGTTCTTC	CASNGGAWNEQFF
NA	TRBV6-6	TRBD1	TRBJ1-1	TGTGCCAGCAGTCCTACAGGGGGTAAGAACACTGAAGCTTTCTTT	CASSPTGGKNTEAFF
NA	TRBV12-2	NA	TRBJ2-4	TGTGCAAGTCGCTTCAGACAGGGGAGAAACATTCAGTACTTC	CASRFRQGRNIQYF
NA	TRBV5-4	NA	TRBJ1-2	TGTGCCAGCAGCTTGGGCAGTAACTATGGCTACACCTTC	CASSLGSNYGYTF
NA	TRBV18	TRBD1	TRBJ1-5	TGTGCCAGCTCACCGGGACAGGGTCAGCAGCCCCAGCATTTT	CASSPGQGQQPQHF
NA	TRBV7-2	NA	TRBJ2-7	TGTGCCAGCAGCTTAGCAGGCGGGCTAGCTTACGAGCAGTACTTC	CASSLAGGLAYEQYF
NA	TRBV3-1/TRBV3-2	NA	TRBJ2-7	TGTGCCAGCAGCCACCAGGGTCCCTTGCAGTACTTC	CASSHQGPLQYF
once	TRBV2	NA	TRBJ1-5	TGTGCCAGCAGTGAAGGCAGGGGCGTTGGCAATCAGCCCCAGCATTTT	CASSEGRGVGNQPQHF
NA	TRBV29-1	NA	TRBJ1-2	TGCAGCGTTGAATGGGGGCTCAGTGGCTACACCTTC	CSVEWGLSGYTF
NA	TRBV7-9	NA	TRBJ1-4	TGTGCCAGCAGCTCCGGGCAGGGCGGTTCTAATGAAAAACTGTTTTTT	CASSSGQGGSNEKLFF
NA	TRBV7-6	TRBD1	TRBJ1-1	TGTGCCAGCAGCCTCCTAACCGGGACAGGGTATTTGTACACTGAAGCTTTCTTT	CASSLLTGTGYLYTEAFF
once	TRBV29-1	TRBD1	TRBJ2-2	TGCAGCGTTGAAGATCTGGCAGGGGGCCGCGGGGAGCTGTTTTTT	CSVEDLAGGRGELFF
once	TRBV5-5	NA	TRBJ1-1	TGTGCCAGCAGCCCTCGCTGGGGCAGGATGAACACTGAAGCTTTCTTT	CASSPRWGRMNTEAFF
NA	TRBV7-2	NA	TRBJ2-3	TGTGCCAGCAGCTTTGACAGGGACTCTGATACGCAGTATTTT	CASSFDRDSDTQYF
NA	TRBV18	NA	TRBJ2-2	TGTGCCAGCTCACCGGCGGATTCCCGGGGGGAGCTGTTTTTT	CASSPADSRGELFF
once	TRBV3-1/TRBV3-2	NA	TRBJ1-2	TGTGCCAGCAGCCAACTAGGCGTTCTAATCTATGGCTACACCTTC	CASSQLGVLIYGYTF